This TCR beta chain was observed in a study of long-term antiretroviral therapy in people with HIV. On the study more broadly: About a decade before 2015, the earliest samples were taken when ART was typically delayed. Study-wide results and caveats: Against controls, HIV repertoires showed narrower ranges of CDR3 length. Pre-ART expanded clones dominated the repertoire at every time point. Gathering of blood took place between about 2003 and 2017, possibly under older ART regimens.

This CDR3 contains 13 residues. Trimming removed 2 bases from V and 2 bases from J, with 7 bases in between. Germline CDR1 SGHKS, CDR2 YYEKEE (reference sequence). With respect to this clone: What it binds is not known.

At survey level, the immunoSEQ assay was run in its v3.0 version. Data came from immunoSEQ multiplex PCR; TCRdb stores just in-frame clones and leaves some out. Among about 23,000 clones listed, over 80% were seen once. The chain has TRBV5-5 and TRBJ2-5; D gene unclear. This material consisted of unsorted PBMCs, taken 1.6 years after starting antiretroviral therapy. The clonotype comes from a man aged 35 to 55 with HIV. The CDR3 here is CASSFGLQETQYF. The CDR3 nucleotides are TGTGCCAGCAGCTTTGGCCTGCAAGAGACCCAGTACTTC.